The rows below give T cell receptor beta chains drawn from one sample of a study of blood T cell repertoires in COVID-19. Data came from immunoSEQ multiplex PCR; TCRdb stores just in-frame clones and leaves some out. The sample has 300,000 to 350,000 clones; over 70% are singletons. The sequenced material came from peripheral blood. The source of these receptors is a woman aged 45-59 years with COVID-19, enrolled during active disease. The CDR3 runs from the conserved cysteine through the conserved F or W. D genes are given only for firm matches. A clone size is listed for some rows: how often the clone was seen (once, few, many), or a class if it is expanded.

J: TRBJ2-5
D: -
size: -
V: TRBV27
CDR3: CASRSFGRGETQYF
DNA: TGTGCCAGCAGGTCTTTCGGGAGAGGAGAGACCCAGTACTTC

J: TRBJ2-7
D: TRBD2
size: -
V: TRBV2
CDR3: CASSIAGPSYEQYF
DNA: TGTGCCAGCAGTATAGCGGGACCCTCCTACGAGCAGTACTTC

J: TRBJ1-4
D: TRBD1
size: -
V: TRBV7-2
CDR3: CASSLAGTGYEKLFF
DNA: TGTGCCAGCAGCTTAGCCGGGACAGGGTATGAAAAACTGTTTTTT

J: TRBJ1-2
D: -
size: few
V: TRBV30
CDR3: CAWSAGGSYGYTF
DNA: TGTGCCTGGAGCGCCGGGGGTTCCTATGGCTACACCTTC

J: TRBJ2-7
D: TRBD2
size: -
V: TRBV27
CDR3: CASSLSKVAGAYEQYF
DNA: TGTGCCAGCAGTTTATCGAAGGTAGCGGGAGCCTACGAGCAGTACTTC

J: TRBJ1-1
D: -
size: -
V: TRBV3-1/TRBV3-2
CDR3: CASSQSDFLNTEAFF
DNA: TGTGCCAGCAGCCAATCTGACTTTCTGAACACTGAAGCTTTCTTT

J: TRBJ2-4
D: -
size: -
V: TRBV6-1
CDR3: CASSDRRGRGLAKNIQYF
DNA: TGTGCCAGCAGTGATAGACGGGGGCGGGGGCTAGCCAAAAACATTCAGTACTTC

J: TRBJ1-2
D: -
size: -
V: TRBV24-1
CDR3: CATSDFGQGGDGYTF
DNA: TGTGCCACCAGTGATTTCGGGCAGGGCGGCGATGGCTACACCTTC

J: TRBJ1-5
D: -
size: -
V: TRBV6-1
CDR3: CASSDWRGMDQPQHF
DNA: TGTGCCAGCAGTGATTGGCGGGGGATGGATCAGCCCCAGCATTTT

J: TRBJ1-1
D: -
size: -
V: TRBV5-1
CDR3: CASSFSMNTEAFF
DNA: TGCGCCAGCAGCTTTTCCATGAACACTGAAGCTTTCTTT

J: TRBJ1-1
D: -
size: -
V: TRBV5-1
CDR3: CASSLGGGRRNTEAFF
DNA: TGCGCCAGCAGCTTGGGAGGGGGTCGAAGAAACACTGAAGCTTTCTTT

J: TRBJ2-2
D: -
size: -
V: TRBV6-5
CDR3: CASSWGYTGELFF
DNA: TGTGCCAGCAGTTGGGGCTACACCGGGGAGCTGTTTTTT

J: TRBJ1-2
D: -
size: once
V: TRBV2
CDR3: CASIKTGFGYTF
DNA: TGTGCCAGCATTAAAACAGGGTTTGGCTACACCTTC

J: TRBJ2-7
D: -
size: -
V: TRBV15
CDR3: CATSRDRGSPSYEQYF
DNA: TGTGCCACCAGCAGAGATAGGGGGAGTCCCTCCTACGAGCAGTACTTC

J: TRBJ2-3
D: -
size: -
V: TRBV5-8
CDR3: CASSLGASVNTDTQYF
DNA: TGTGCCAGCAGCTTGGGGGCTAGCGTAAACACAGATACGCAGTATTTT